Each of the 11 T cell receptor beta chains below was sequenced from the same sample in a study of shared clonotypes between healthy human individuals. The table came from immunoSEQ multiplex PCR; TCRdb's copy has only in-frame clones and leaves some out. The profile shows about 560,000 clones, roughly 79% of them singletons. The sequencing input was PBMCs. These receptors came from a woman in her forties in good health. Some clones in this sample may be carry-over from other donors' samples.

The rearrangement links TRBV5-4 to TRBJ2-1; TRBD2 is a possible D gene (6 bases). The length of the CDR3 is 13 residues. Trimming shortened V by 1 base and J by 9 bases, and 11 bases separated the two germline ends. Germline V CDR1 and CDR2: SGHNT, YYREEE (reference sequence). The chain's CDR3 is CASSLREVGEQFF. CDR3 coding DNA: TGTGCCAGCAGCTTGAGGGAGGTCGGTGAGCAGTTCTTC.

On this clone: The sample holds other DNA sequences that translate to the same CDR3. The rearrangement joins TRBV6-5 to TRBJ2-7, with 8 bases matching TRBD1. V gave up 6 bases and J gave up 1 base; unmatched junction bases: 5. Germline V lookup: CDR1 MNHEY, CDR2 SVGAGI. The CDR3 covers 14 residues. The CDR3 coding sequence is TGTGCCAGCAGACGGACAGGGAGTTCCTACGAGCAGTACTTC. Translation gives CASRRTGSSYEQYF.

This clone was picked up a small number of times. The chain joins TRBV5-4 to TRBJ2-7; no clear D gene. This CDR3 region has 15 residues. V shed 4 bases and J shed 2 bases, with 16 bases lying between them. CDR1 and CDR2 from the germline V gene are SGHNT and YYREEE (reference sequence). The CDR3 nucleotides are TGTGCCAGCAGCCAAGACGCAGGAGAAACCTACGAGCAGTACTTC. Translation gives CASSQDAGETYEQYF.

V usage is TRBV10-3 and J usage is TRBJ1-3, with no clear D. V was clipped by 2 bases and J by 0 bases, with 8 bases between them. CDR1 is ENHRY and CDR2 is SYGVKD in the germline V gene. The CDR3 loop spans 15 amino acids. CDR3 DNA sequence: TGTGCCATCAGTGAGGGCCCCATCTCTGGAAACACCATATATTTT. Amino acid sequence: CAISEGPISGNTIYF.

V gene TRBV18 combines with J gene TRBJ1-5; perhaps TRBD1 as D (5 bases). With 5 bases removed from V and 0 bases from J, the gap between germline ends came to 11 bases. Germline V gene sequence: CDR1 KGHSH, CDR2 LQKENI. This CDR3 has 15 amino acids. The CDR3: CASSSGRTSNQPQHF. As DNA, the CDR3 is TGTGCCAGCTCATCGGGACGGACTAGCAATCAGCCCCAGCATTTT.

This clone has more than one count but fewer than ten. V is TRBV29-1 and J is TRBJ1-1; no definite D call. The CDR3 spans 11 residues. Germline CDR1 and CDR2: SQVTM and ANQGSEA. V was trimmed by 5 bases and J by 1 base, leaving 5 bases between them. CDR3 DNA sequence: TGCAGCGTTATGAGGAACACTGAAGCTTTCTTT. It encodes CSVMRNTEAFF.

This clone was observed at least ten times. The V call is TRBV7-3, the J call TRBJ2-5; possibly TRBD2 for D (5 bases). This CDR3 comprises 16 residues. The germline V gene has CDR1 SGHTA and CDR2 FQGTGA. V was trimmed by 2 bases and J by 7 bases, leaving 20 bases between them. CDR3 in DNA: TGTGCCAGCAGCTTATCCGCTGCGGGTGGGTTTGGGACCCAGTACTTC. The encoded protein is CASSLSAAGGFGTQYF.

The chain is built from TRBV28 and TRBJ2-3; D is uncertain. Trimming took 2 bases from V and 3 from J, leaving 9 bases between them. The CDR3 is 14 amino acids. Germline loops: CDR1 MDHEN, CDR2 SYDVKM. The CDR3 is CASSLKLLTDTQYF. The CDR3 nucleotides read TGTGCCAGCAGTTTAAAGCTCCTAACAGATACGCAGTATTTT.

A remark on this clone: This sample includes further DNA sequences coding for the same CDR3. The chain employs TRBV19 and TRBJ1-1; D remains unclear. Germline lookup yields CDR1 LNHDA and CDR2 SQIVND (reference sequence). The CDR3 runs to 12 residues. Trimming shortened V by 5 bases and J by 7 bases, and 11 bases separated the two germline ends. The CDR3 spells CASSERTGEAFF. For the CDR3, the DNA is TGTGCCAGTAGTGAGCGGACCGGTGAAGCTTTCTTT.

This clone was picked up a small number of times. The chain's CDR3 is CAWTRAGEAFF. The DNA of the CDR3 is TGTGCCTGGACCCGGGCGGGTGAAGCTTTCTTT. The chain couples TRBV30 to TRBJ1-1, with D uncertain. The CDR3 consists of 11 residues. V was trimmed by 4 bases and J by 7 bases, leaving 10 bases between them. Germline values: CDR1 GTSNPN, CDR2 SVGIG (reference sequence).

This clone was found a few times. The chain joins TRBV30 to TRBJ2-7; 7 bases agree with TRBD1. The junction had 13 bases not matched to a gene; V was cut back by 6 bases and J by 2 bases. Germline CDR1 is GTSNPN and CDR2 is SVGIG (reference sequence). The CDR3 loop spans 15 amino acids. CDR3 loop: CACRRRDRRTYEQYF. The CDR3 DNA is TGTGCCTGTCGTCGACGGGACAGACGAACCTACGAGCAGTACTTC.